This TCR beta chain was sequenced during a study of neurological immune-mediated disorders. The yield of each sequencing run was over 180 million TCR-beta sequences from 15-18 subjects. MiXCR, applied by TCRdb to the 5' RACE reads, yields one record per CDR3 protein. Of under 130,000 distinct CDR3 sequences listed, approximately 10% are singletons. The CDR3 covers 13 residues. Germline assignment: CDR1 MDHEN and CDR2 SYDVKM. Trimming shortened V by 7 bases and J by 0 bases, and 10 bases separated the two germline ends. The time point is: longitudinal time-point 3. The sample taken for sequencing was PBMCs. This receptor was taken from a female donor with HTLV-1-associated myelopathy (HAM/TSP). The V and J genes are TRBV28 and TRBJ2-7; possibly TRBD2 for D (7 bases). The CDR3, as DNA: TGTGCCAGCATTAGGGGGGGCTCCTACGAGCAGTACTTC. Its translation: CASIRGGSYEQYF.